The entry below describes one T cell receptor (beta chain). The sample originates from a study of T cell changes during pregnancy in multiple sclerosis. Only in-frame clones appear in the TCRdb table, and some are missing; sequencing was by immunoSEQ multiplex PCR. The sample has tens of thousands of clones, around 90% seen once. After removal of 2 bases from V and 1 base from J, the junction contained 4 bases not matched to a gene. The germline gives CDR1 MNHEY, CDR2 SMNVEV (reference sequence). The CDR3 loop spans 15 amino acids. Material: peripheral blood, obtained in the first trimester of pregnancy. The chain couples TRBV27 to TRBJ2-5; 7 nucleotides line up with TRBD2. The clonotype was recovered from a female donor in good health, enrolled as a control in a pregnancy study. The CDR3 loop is CASSLNAGVQETQYF. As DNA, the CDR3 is TGTGCCAGCAGTTTAAACGCGGGGGTCCAAGAGACCCAGTACTTC.